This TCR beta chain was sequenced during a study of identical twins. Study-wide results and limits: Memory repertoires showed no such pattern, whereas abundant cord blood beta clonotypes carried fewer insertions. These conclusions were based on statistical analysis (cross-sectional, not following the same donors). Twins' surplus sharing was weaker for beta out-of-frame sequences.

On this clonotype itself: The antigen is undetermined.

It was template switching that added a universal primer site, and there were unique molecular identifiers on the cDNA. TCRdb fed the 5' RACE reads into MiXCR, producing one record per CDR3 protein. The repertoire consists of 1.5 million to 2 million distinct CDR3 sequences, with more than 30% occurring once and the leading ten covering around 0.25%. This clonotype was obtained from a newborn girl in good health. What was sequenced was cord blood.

The CDR3 region is CASSLGTGPANTEAFF. Written as DNA, the CDR3 is TGTGCCAGCAGCTTAGGGACAGGGCCAGCCAACACTGAAGCTTTCTTT. The genes are TRBV7-9 and TRBJ1-1; 8 positions match TRBD1. V shed 1 base, J shed 2 bases, and the junction held 6 bases outside the gene matches. Germline V gene sequence: CDR1 SEHNR, CDR2 FQNEAQ (reference sequence). This CDR3 has 16 residues.